This entry describes one T cell receptor beta chain. What it binds is not known. The junction departs from germline at one end; a sequencing error may be responsible. Germline V gene lookup returns CDR1 SGDLS and CDR2 YYNGEE. The CDR3 is 14 residues long. This record comes from a study of CD8+CD57+ T cells in acquired aplastic anemia. By flow cytometry, patients selected for sequencing had shown an expansion of CD8+CD57+ cells. Severe acquired aplastic anemia was diagnosed in all patients. Points from the study as a whole: In common between the patients and the controls were more than 25 CD8+ CDR3 sequences.

Genomic DNA, serving as template, underwent TCR beta VDJ and CDR3 profiling. One entry per CDR3 protein results from TCRdb running MiXCR on the reads. The top ten hold 35% to 50% of the sample, which has 200,000 to 300,000 distinct CDR3 sequences, 70% to 85% seen once. The genes are TRBV9 and TRBJ2-3; the D gene could be TRBD1 or TRBD2 (6 bases each). The specimen sequenced was sorted CD4+, CD8+, or CD8+CD57+ T cells (not recorded which) from PBMCs. This clonotype was obtained from a human donor with aplastic anemia. The CDR3 region is CASSVRGPSQIRNF. Here the CDR3 DNA reads TGTGCCAGCAGCGTCCGGGGGCCATCACAGATACGCAATTTT.